The rows below give T cell receptor beta chains drawn from one sample of a study of Graves' ophthalmopathy and Graves' hyperthyroidism. TCRdb processed the multiplex PCR reads anew with MiXCR; each CDR3 protein has one entry. The data show 650,000 to 900,000 distinct CDR3 sequences, 40% seen once. The sequencing sample was made of peripheral blood. The receptor set was obtained from an adult man with Graves' ophthalmopathy. CDR3s include the opening cysteine and the closing phenylalanine or tryptophan. A D gene is named only where the DNA matches it firmly. The size field is filled for only some rows; it gives once, few, many or a size class.

>TRBD2|TRBV11-1|TRBJ2-7|-
CASSLAGASGYSYEQYF
TGTGCCAGCAGCTTAGCCGGGGCTAGCGGGTACTCCTACGAGCAGTACTTC
>-|TRBV5-8|TRBJ2-6|few
CASSLLDILSGANVLTF
TGTGCCAGCAGCTTGCTGGACATCCTCTCTGGGGCCAACGTCCTGACTTTC
>-|TRBV12-3/TRBV12-4|TRBJ1-2|-
CASSTGPSYGYTF
TGTGCCAGCAGTACCGGACCGTCCTATGGCTACACCTTC
>TRBD1|TRBV7-3|TRBJ1-3|-
CASSPGQGANTIYF
TGTGCCAGCAGCCCAGGGCAGGGGGCGAACACCATATATTTT
>TRBD1|TRBV2|TRBJ1-3|many
CASSEGAGNSGNTIYF
TGTGCCAGCAGCGAGGGGGCAGGGAACTCTGGAAACACCATATATTTT
>TRBD1|TRBV7-8|TRBJ1-6|-
CASSLKTGGGSYNSPLHF
TGTGCCAGCAGCTTAAAGACAGGGGGAGGCTCCTATAATTCACCCCTCCACTTT
>-|TRBV6-5|TRBJ1-5|few
CASSSDGDQPQHF
TGTGCCAGCAGTTCCGACGGCGATCAGCCCCAGCATTTT
>-|TRBV25-1|TRBJ1-5|-
CASDRGRGSGNQPQHF
TGTGCCAGCGACCGAGGAAGGGGATCGGGCAATCAGCCCCAGCATTTT
>-|TRBV2|TRBJ2-5|many
CASRFDGSVTQYF
TGTGCCAGCAGGTTCGACGGGTCAGTGACCCAGTACTTC
>TRBD2|TRBV19|TRBJ2-7|-
CASSNLAGTSPYEQYF
TGTGCCAGTAGTAACCTAGCGGGGACGTCCCCCTACGAGCAGTACTTC
>TRBD1|TRBV20-1|TRBJ1-1|few
CSAPGQGVIYTEAFF
TGCAGTGCCCCCGGTCAGGGGGTTATCTACACTGAAGCTTTCTTT
>TRBD1|TRBV25-1|TRBJ2-2|many
CASSPGTGGTGELFF
TGTGCCAGCAGTCCCGGGACAGGGGGGACCGGGGAGCTGTTTTTT
>-|TRBV20-1|TRBJ1-1|-
CSAPDKNTEAFF
TGCAGTGCCCCGGACAAGAACACTGAAGCTTTCTTT
>TRBD1|TRBV20-1|TRBJ2-5|-
CSARDVDRVETQYF
TGCAGTGCTAGAGATGTTGACAGGGTCGAGACCCAGTACTTC
>-|TRBV20-1|TRBJ2-5|few
CSARSQQETQYF
TGCAGTGCTAGGTCCCAGCAAGAGACCCAGTACTTC
>-|TRBV14|TRBJ2-7|-
CASSQRITESGQYF
TGTGCCAGCAGCCAAAGGATAACTGAGTCGGGGCAGTACTTC
>TRBD1|TRBV10-3|TRBJ2-2|-
CAISPGTVATGELFF
TGTGCCATCAGCCCCGGGACAGTAGCCACCGGGGAGCTGTTTTTT
>TRBD1|TRBV2|TRBJ2-6|-
CASSTPTGMAF
TGTGCCAGCAGCACTCCGACAGGGATGGCTTTC
>TRBD1|TRBV10-3|TRBJ1-5|few
CASSTTGAFNQPQHF
TGTGCCAGCAGTACTACAGGGGCGTTCAATCAGCCCCAGCATTTT
>-|TRBV12-3/TRBV12-4|TRBJ1-4|-
CASTPTTGGTNEKLFF
TGTGCCAGCACCCCGACAACGGGGGGAACTAATGAAAAACTGTTTTTT
>TRBD1|TRBV29-1|TRBJ1-1|-
CSVEVAGTDTEAFF
TGCAGCGTTGAAGTCGCGGGGACAGACACTGAAGCTTTCTTT
>-|TRBV10-3|TRBJ2-7|many
CAISESGTYEQYF
TGTGCCATCAGTGAGAGCGGAACCTACGAGCAGTACTTC
>TRBD2|TRBV14|TRBJ2-5|-
CASSQVVAGGRGTRYF
TGTGCCAGCAGCCAAGTAGTTGCGGGGGGGCGCGGGACCCGGTACTTC
>TRBD2|TRBV10-3|TRBJ2-5|-
CAIRRVAGGQETQYF
TGTGCCATCAGGCGGGTAGCGGGGGGACAAGAGACCCAGTACTTC
>-|TRBV10-3|TRBJ1-1|-
CAISEQANTEAFF
TGTGCCATCAGTGAGCAGGCGAACACTGAAGCTTTCTTT
>-|TRBV24-1|TRBJ2-1|-
CATGIQGSYNEQFF
TGTGCCACCGGGATACAGGGATCCTACAATGAGCAGTTCTTC
>-|TRBV7-9|TRBJ1-1|-
CASTPPQEPGTEAFF
TGTGCCAGCACCCCACCACAGGAGCCGGGCACTGAAGCTTTCTTT
>-|TRBV7-9|TRBJ2-2|-
CASIPPSTGELFF
TGTGCCAGCATCCCGCCTAGCACCGGGGAGCTGTTTTTT
>-|TRBV2|TRBJ1-6|-
CASSYLGRGNSPLHF
TGTGCCAGCAGTTACTTGGGACGAGGTAATTCACCCCTCCACTTT
>-|TRBV20-1|TRBJ2-6|many
CSAGGDSGANVLTF
TGCAGTGCTGGGGGTGACTCTGGGGCCAACGTCCTGACTTTC
>TRBD1|TRBV7-9|TRBJ2-5|many
CASSEDRDEETQYF
TGTGCCAGCAGCGAGGACAGGGACGAAGAGACCCAGTACTTC
>TRBD1|TRBV25-1|TRBJ1-2|few
CASSLYADRFGGYTF
TGTGCCAGCAGTTTATACGCGGACAGGTTCGGTGGCTACACCTTC
>-|TRBV7-2|TRBJ1-2|-
CASSQDVGGRYGYTF
TGCGCCAGCAGCCAAGATGTGGGAGGGAGGTATGGCTACACCTTC
>-|TRBV7-9|TRBJ2-5|few
CASSDTVQETQYF
TGTGCCAGCAGTGACACAGTCCAAGAGACCCAGTACTTC
>TRBD1|TRBV2|TRBJ2-7|-
CASSFQTGELYEQYF
TGTGCCAGCAGTTTTCAGACAGGGGAACTCTACGAGCAGTACTTC
>-|TRBV19|TRBJ2-7|few
CASSAAPSYEQYF
TGTGCCAGTAGCGCAGCCCCGTCCTACGAGCAGTACTTC
>-|TRBV29-1|TRBJ2-7|-
CSQVDGGSYEQYF
TGCAGCCAAGTAGACGGCGGCTCCTACGAGCAGTACTTC
>TRBD2|TRBV10-3|TRBJ2-7|few
CASSYLAGDYEQYF
TGTGCCAGCAGTTATCTGGCGGGAGACTACGAGCAGTACTTC
>-|TRBV7-8|TRBJ1-1|-
CASSLIIQGNTEAFF
TGTGCCAGCAGCTTAATAATACAGGGGAACACTGAAGCTTTCTTT
>-|TRBV6-1|TRBJ1-1|-
CASKMGADVANTEAFF
TGTGCCAGCAAAATGGGCGCGGATGTTGCGAACACTGAAGCTTTCTTT
>-|TRBV19|TRBJ2-5|few
CASSRHFNRVLVETQYF
TGTGCCAGTAGTCGCCACTTTAACAGGGTCTTGGTAGAGACCCAGTACTTC
>-|TRBV29-1|TRBJ1-2|-
CSAGDGDGYTF
TGCAGCGCCGGGGATGGTGATGGCTACACCTTC
>-|TRBV7-9|TRBJ2-2|-
CASSTINTGELFF
TGTGCCAGTAGTACCATTAACACCGGGGAGCTGTTTTTT
>-|TRBV25-1|TRBJ1-2|-
CASSDGGEGYTF
TGTGCCAGCAGTGACGGGGGGGAAGGCTACACCTTC
>-|TRBV19|TRBJ2-2|-
CASSIVIGELFF
TGTGCCAGTAGTATTGTGATCGGGGAGCTGTTTTTT
>-|TRBV6-6|TRBJ2-6|few
CASSYSDLRRSGANVLTF
TGTGCCAGCAGTTACTCGGATTTGCGACGCTCTGGGGCCAACGTCCTGACTTTC
>-|TRBV9|TRBJ2-7|-
CASSVSTSVYEQYF
TGTGCCAGCAGCGTCTCCACATCCGTGTACGAGCAGTACTTC
>TRBD1|TRBV9|TRBJ1-2|-
CASVATPGQNYGYTF
TGTGCCAGCGTTGCAACGCCGGGACAGAACTATGGCTACACCTTC
>TRBD2|TRBV12-3/TRBV12-4|TRBJ2-7|few
CASTILAGVAEQYF
TGTGCCAGCACCATACTAGCGGGAGTTGCCGAGCAGTACTTC
>TRBD1|TRBV25-1|TRBJ2-2|-
CASSYIWTGTNTGELFF
TGTGCCAGCAGTTACATCTGGACAGGGACGAACACCGGGGAGCTGTTTTTT
>TRBD1|TRBV7-2|TRBJ2-7|-
CASSSNRGRLEQYF
TGTGCCAGCAGCTCCAACAGGGGGCGCCTCGAGCAGTACTTC
>-|TRBV29-1|TRBJ1-1|-
CSILRPRGNTEAFF
TGCAGCATTTTAAGGCCCAGGGGGAACACTGAAGCTTTCTTT